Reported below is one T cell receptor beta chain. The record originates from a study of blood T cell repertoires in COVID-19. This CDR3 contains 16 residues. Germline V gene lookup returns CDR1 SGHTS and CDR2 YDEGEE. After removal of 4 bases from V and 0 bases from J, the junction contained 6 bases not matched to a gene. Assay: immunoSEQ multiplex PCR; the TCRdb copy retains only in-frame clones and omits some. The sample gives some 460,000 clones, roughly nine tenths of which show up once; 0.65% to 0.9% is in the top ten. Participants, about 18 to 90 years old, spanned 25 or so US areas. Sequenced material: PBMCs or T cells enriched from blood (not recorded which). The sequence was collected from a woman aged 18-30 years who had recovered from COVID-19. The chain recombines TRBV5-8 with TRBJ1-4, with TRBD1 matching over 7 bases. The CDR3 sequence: CASSLGTEATNEKLFF. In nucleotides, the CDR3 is TGTGCCAGCAGCCTGGGGACAGAAGCAACTAATGAAAAACTGTTTTTT.